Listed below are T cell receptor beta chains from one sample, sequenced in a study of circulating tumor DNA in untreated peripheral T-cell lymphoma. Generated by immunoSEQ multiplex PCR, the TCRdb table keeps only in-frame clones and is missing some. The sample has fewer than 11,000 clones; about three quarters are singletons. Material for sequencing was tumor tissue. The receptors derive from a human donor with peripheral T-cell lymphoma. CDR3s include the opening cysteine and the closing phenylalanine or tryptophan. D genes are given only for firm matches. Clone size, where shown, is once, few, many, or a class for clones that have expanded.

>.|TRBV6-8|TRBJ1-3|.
TGTGCCAGCAGTTACGAGCCTCCGGGACACCGCTCTGGAAACACCATATATTTT
CASSYEPPGHRSGNTIYF
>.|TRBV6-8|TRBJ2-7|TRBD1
TGTGCCAGCAGTGGGGACAGGTCCTACGAGCAGTACTTC
CASSGDRSYEQYF
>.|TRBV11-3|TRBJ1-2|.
TGTGCCAGCAAACCCCCTCTGGGAGAAGACTATGGCTACACCTTC
CASKPPLGEDYGYTF
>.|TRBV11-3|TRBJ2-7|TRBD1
TGTGCCAGCAGCTTAGAAGGGGGCAGGTACTACGAGCAGTACTTC
CASSLEGGRYYEQYF
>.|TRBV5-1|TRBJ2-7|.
TGCGCCAGCAGCTTGGTAATTGATTCCTACGAGCAGTACTTC
CASSLVIDSYEQYF
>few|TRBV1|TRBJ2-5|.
TGCACTAGCAGCCACAAAGGACTAGCGGGGGGAGTGACCCAGTACTTC
CTSSHKGLAGGVTQYF
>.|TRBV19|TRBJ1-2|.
TGTGCCTCTGGGTCGGGGAATACCGTTATTAACTATGGCTACACCTTC
CASGSGNTVINYGYTF
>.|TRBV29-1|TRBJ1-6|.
TGCAGCGTTAGGACAGATCTTAATTCACCCCTCCACTTT
CSVRTDLNSPLHF
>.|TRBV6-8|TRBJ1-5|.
TGTGCCAGCGCCTCGGGGGGTCCACACCTTAGCAATCAGCCCCAGCATTTT
CASASGGPHLSNQPQHF
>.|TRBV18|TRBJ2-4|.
TGTGCCAGCTCACCCGGGACTTACCTCTTAGCCAAAAACATTCAGTACTTC
CASSPGTYLLAKNIQYF
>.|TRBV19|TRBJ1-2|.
TGTGCCAGTAGTATGAGCGGTATTGAGGGCTACACCTTC
CASSMSGIEGYTF
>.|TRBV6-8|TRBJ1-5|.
TGTGCCAGCAGTTACGCAGGCTATCAGCCCCAGCATTTT
CASSYAGYQPQHF
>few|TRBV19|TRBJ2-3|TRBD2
TGTGCCACGACTAGCGGGGGCCTCACAGATACGCAGTATTTT
CATTSGGLTDTQYF
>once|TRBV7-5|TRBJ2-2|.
TGTGCCAGCAGGCCCACAGGGAACACCGGGGAGCTGTTTTTT
CASRPTGNTGELFF
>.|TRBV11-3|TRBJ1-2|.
TGTGCCAGCAGCTTGCAGCGGATAGCTAACTATGGCTACACCTTC
CASSLQRIANYGYTF
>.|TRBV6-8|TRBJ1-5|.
TGTGCCAGCAGTTATTGGGAGACCAATCAGCCCCAGCATTTT
CASSYWETNQPQHF
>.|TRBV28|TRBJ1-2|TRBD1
TGTGCCAGCATCACGAGTCGGCAGGGGGTATATGGCTACACCTTC
CASITSRQGVYGYTF
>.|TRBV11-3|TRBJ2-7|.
TGTGCCAGCAGCTACGGACTGAACTCCTACGAGCAGTACTTC
CASSYGLNSYEQYF
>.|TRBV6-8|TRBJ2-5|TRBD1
TGTGCCAGCAGTAACAGGGACAGGGGAAAGACCCAGTACTTC
CASSNRDRGKTQYF
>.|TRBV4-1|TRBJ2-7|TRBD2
TGCGCCAGCAGCCAGGTGCTAGCGGGGGGATTCTACGAGCAGTACTTC
CASSQVLAGGFYEQYF
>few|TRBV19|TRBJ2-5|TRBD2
TGTGCCAGTAGGGGGACTAGCGCCGGCCCGCTCCAAGAGACCCAGTACTTC
CASRGTSAGPLQETQYF
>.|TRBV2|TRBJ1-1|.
TGTGCCAGCAGTGCTTGGGGAAAGAACACTGAAGCTTTCTTT
CASSAWGKNTEAFF
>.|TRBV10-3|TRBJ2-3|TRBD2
TGTGCCACCGGGGGGGACTACCTCACAGATACGCAGTATTTT
CATGGDYLTDTQYF
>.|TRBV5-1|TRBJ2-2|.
TGCGCCAGCAGCTTGGGGGAAAAAACCGGGGAGCTGTTTTTT
CASSLGEKTGELFF
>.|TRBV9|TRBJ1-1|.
TGTGCCAGCAGCACCACTGGACAGAACACTGAAGCTTTCTTT
CASSTTGQNTEAFF
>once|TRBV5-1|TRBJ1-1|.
TGCGCCAGCAGCTTGTGGGGGGTGAACACTGAAGCTTTCTTT
CASSLWGVNTEAFF
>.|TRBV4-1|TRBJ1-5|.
TGCGCCAGCAGCCATAATCCTCAGGTAGGGAGAAGCAATCAGCCCCAGCATTTT
CASSHNPQVGRSNQPQHF
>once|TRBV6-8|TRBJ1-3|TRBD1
TGTGCCAGCAGTTACGGGACAGGAGGAAACACCATATATTTT
CASSYGTGGNTIYF
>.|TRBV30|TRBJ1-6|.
TGTGCCTCCCAGCGGTGGGACTCACCCCTCCACTTT
CASQRWDSPLHF
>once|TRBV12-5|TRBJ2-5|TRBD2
TGTGCTAGTGGTCCCGGGGGGGGGCAAGAGACCCAGTACTTC
CASGPGGGQETQYF
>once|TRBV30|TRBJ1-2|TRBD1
TGTGCCTGGACGCACCCCACAGGGGAACACTATGGCTACACCTTC
CAWTHPTGEHYGYTF
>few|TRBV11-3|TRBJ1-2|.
TGTGCCAGCAGCCAAACGATAGACAGGTCGTATGGTTACACCTTC
CASSQTIDRSYGYTF
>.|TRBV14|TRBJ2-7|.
TGTGCCAGCAGCCGCTGGGGGCCGGGGGAGCAGTACTTC
CASSRWGPGEQYF
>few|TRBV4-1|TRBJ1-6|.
TGCGCCAGCAGCCTCAGTGCGAGCTCCTATAATTCACCCCTCCACTTT
CASSLSASSYNSPLHF
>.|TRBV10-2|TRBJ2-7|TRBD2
TGCGCCAGTTTATCCCCTAGCGGGGGGTTCGACGAGCAGTACTTC
CASLSPSGGFDEQYF
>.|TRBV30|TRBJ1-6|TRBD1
TGTGCCTGGAGACTGACAGGGAGAAATTCACCCCTCCACTTT
CAWRLTGRNSPLHF
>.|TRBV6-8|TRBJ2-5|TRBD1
TGTGCCATCAGTGGACAGGGGACGGGGGAGACCCAGTACTTC
CAISGQGTGETQYF
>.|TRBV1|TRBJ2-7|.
TGCGCCAGCAGCCAAGGCTCTCCCACGGGGCCCTACGAGCAGTACTTC
CASSQGSPTGPYEQYF
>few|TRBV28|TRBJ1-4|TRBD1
TGTGCCAGCAGTTTCCGGGACAGGGGGCGGGCTAATGAAAAACTGTTTTTT
CASSFRDRGRANEKLFF
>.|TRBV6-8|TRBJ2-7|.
TGTGCCAGCAGTTCTATACAGAGCTCCTACGAGCAGTACTTC
CASSSIQSSYEQYF
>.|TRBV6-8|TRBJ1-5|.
TGTGCCAGCACGTCGGGACACAAAAATAGCAATCAGCCCCAGCATTTT
CASTSGHKNSNQPQHF
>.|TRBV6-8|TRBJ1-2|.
TGTGCCATCGGCGGAGGAGGGTATGGCTACACCTTC
CAIGGGGYGYTF
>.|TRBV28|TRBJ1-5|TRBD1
TGTGCCAGCGGCCAGGGGGGATTTCAGCCCCAGCATTTT
CASGQGGFQPQHF
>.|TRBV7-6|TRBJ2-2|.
TGTGCCAGCGGCGAAGGGACCTTCAACACCGGGGAGTTGTTTTTT
CASGEGTFNTGELFF
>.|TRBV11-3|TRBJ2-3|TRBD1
TGTGCCAGCAGCGCAGGTGGGACAGACACAGATACGCAGTATTTT
CASSAGGTDTDTQYF
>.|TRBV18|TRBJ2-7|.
TGTGCCAGCTCACGGGACGGGACGTTGAGCTCCTACGAGCAGTACTTC
CASSRDGTLSSYEQYF
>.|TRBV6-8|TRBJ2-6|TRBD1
TGTGCCAGCAGTTTAAGTGACAGGGGGTCTGGGGCCAACGTCCTGACTTTC
CASSLSDRGSGANVLTF
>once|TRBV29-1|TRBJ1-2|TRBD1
TGCAGCGTTGAGGACGCGGGACAGGGCTATGGCTACACCTTC
CSVEDAGQGYGYTF